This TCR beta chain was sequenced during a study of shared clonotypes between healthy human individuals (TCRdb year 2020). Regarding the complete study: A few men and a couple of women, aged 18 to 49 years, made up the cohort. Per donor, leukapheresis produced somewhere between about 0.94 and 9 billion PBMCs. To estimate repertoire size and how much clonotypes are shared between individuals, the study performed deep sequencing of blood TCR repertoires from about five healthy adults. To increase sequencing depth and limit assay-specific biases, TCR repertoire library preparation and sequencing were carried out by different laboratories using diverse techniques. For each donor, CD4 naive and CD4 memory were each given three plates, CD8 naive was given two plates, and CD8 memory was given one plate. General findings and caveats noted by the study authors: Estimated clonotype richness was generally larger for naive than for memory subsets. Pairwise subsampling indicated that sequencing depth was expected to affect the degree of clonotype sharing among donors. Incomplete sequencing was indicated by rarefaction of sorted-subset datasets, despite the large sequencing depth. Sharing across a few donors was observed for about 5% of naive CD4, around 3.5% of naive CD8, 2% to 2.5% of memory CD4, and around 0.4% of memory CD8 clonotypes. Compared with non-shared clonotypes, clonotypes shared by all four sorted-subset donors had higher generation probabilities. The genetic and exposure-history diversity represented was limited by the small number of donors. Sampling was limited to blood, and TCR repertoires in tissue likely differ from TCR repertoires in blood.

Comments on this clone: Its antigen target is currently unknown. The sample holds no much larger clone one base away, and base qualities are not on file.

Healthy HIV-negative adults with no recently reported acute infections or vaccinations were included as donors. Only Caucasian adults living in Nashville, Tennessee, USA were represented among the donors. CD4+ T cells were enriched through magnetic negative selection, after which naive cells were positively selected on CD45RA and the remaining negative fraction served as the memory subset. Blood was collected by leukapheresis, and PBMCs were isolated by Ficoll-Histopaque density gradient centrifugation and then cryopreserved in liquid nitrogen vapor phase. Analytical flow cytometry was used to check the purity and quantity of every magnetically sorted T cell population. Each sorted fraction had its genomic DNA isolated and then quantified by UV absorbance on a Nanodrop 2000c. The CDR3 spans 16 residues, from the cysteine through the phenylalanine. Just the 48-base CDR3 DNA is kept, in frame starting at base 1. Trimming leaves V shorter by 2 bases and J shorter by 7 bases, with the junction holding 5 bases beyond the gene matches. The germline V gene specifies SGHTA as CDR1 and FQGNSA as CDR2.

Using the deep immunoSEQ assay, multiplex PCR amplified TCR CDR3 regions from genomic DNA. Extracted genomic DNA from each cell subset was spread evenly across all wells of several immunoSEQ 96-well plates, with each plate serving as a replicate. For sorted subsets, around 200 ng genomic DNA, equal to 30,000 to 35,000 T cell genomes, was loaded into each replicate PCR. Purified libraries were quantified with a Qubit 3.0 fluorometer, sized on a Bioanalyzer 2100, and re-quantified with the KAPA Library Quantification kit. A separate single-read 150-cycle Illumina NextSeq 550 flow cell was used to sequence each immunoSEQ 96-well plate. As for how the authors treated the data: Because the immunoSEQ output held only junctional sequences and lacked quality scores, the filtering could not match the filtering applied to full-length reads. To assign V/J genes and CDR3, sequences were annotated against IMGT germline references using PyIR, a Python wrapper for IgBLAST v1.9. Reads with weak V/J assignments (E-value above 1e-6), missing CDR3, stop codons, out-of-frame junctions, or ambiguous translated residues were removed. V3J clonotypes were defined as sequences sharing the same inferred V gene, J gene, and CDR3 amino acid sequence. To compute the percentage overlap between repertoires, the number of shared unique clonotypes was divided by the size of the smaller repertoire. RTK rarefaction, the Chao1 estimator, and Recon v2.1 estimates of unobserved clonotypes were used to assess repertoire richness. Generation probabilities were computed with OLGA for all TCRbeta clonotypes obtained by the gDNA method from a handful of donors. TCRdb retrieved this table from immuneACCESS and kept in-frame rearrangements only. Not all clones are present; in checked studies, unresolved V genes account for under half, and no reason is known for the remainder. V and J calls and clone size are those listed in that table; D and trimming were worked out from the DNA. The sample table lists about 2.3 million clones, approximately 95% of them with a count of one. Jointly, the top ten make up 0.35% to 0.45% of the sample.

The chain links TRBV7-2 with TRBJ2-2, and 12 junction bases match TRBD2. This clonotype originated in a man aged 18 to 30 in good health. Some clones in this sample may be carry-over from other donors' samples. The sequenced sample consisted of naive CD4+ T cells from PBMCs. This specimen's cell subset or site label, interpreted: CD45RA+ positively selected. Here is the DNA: TGTGCCAGCAGCTTAAGCCTAGCGGGAGGGGTCGGGGAGCTGTTTTTT. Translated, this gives CASSLSLAGGVGELFF.